Each of the 21 T cell receptor beta chains below was sequenced from the same sample in a study of beta chain features in type 1 diabetes. Findings and caveats of the study: When Type 1 diabetes patients were examined, their TCRB CDR3s proved moderately but significantly shorter in all four CD4+ subsets.

No antigen has been assigned to these receptors. Sequencing targeted expressed TCRB transcripts, as all isolated RNA had been reverse transcribed. Only in-frame clones appear in the TCRdb table, and some are missing; sequencing was by immunoSEQ multiplex PCR. The sample shows 250,000 to 300,000 clones, 24% of them seen only once. The sample taken for sequencing was naive CD4+ T cells from blood. The receptors here all came from a woman aged 25-40 years with type 1 diabetes.

Comment on this clone: Within the sample, other DNA sequences also encode this same CDR3. This rearrangement joins TRBV30 to TRBJ1-1; 9 nucleotides line up with TRBD1. V lost 5 bases, J lost 0 bases, and 1 base stayed unmatched. The CDR3 spans 13 residues. In germline, CDR1 is GTSNPN, CDR2 SVGIG (reference sequence). CDR3: CAWDRGMNTEAFF. The CDR3 DNA follows: TGTGCCTGGGACAGGGGGATGAACACTGAAGCTTTCTTT. Full variable domain (outside the CDR3, taken from reference TRBV30 and TRBJ1-1): SQTIHQWPATLVQPVGSPLSLECTVEGTSNPNLYWYRQAAGRGLQLLFYSVGIGQISSEVPQNLSASRPQDRQFILSSKKLLLSDSGFYLCAWDRGMNTEAFFGQGTRLTVV.

The V call is TRBV5-1, the J call TRBJ1-1, with D maybe TRBD1 (6 bases). Germline lookup yields CDR1 SGHRS and CDR2 YFSETQ. Trimming left V 1 base short and J 3 bases short, with 13 bases between. The CDR3 consists of 15 residues. This CDR3 is CASSLQGSGDTEAFF. The CDR3 DNA reads TGCGCCAGCAGCTTGCAGGGGTCAGGGGACACTGAAGCTTTCTTT.

The gene calls are TRBV19 and TRBJ2-1, with 10 bases identical to TRBD1. Germline V gene lookup returns CDR1 LNHDA and CDR2 SQIVND (reference sequence). The V gene end was trimmed by 6 bases and the J gene end by 3 bases; junction bases not matched to a gene: 5. The CDR3 extends over 15 amino acids. As DNA, the CDR3 is TGTGCCAGTAGACCCGGGACAGGGGACTACAATGAGCAGTTCTTC. It yields the protein CASRPGTGDYNEQFF.

The rearrangement links TRBV20-1 to TRBJ1-2, with 9 bases that match TRBD1. With 6 bases clipped from V and 8 bases from J, the junction kept 4 bases outside the gene matches. Germline CDR1 DFQATT, CDR2 SNEGSKA (reference sequence). This CDR3 has 11 residues. CDR3 DNA sequence: TGCAGTGCCGACAGGGGGATGGGCTACACCTTC. Its translation is CSADRGMGYTF.

This chain links TRBV7-9 with TRBJ2-1; 7 bases are a match to TRBD2. The trim removed 0 bases at V and 6 bases at J, leaving 8 bases unmatched. Germline CDR1 and CDR2: SEHNR and FQNEAQ (reference sequence). The CDR3 is made up of 16 amino acids. CDR3 nucleotides: TGTGCCAGCAGCTTAGCGCGGGGCGGGAGTAGCAATGAGCAGTTCTTC. It codes for CASSLARGGSSNEQFF.

The chain combines TRBV30 with TRBJ1-1; D gene unclear. Trimming pared 7 bases from V and 0 bases from J, leaving 12 bases between. This CDR3 contains 13 residues. Germline V CDR1 and CDR2: GTSNPN, SVGIG (reference sequence). This CDR3 reads CAFSRVLNTEAFF. CDR3 in DNA: TGTGCCTTTTCCCGCGTTCTGAACACTGAAGCTTTCTTT.

The chain is built from TRBV28 and TRBJ2-5, with 7 positions matching TRBD1. With V trimmed by 7 bases and J by 7 bases, 21 bases remained unmatched. This CDR3 has 17 residues. Germline CDR1 and CDR2: MDHEN and SYDVKM. CDR3 in amino acids: CASKTPGDSPQVVTQYF. As DNA, the CDR3 is TGTGCCAGCAAAACCCCAGGGGACAGTCCCCAGGTCGTGACCCAGTACTTC.

This clone was detected only a few times. This chain uses TRBV30 with TRBJ1-1; a possible D gene is TRBD1 (5 bases). This CDR3 comprises 11 residues. Trimming left V 5 bases short and J 1 base short, with 5 bases between. From germline, CDR1 is GTSNPN and CDR2 SVGIG (reference sequence). The CDR3 here is CAWDRNTEAFF. CDR3 nucleotides: TGTGCCTGGGACAGGAACACTGAAGCTTTCTTT.

The table lists this clone with a few counts. J is TRBJ2-5 and V is TRBV9; no firm D call. The V and J ends lost 2 bases and 5 bases respectively, with 19 bases between them. The length of the CDR3 is 16 residues. CDR1 is SGDLS and CDR2 is YYNGEE in the germline V gene. CDR3 residues: CASSVGGFRIGETQYF. CDR3 sequence (DNA): TGTGCCAGCAGCGTCGGTGGCTTTCGGATCGGGGAGACCCAGTACTTC. Filled out from reference TRBV9 and TRBJ2-5, the complete variable domain reads DSGVTQTPKHLITATGQRVTLRCSPRSGDLSVYWYQQSLDQGLQFLIQYYNGEERAKGNILERFSAQQFPDLHSELNLSSLELGDSALYFCASSVGGFRIGETQYFGPGTRLLVL.

This clone was found a few times. V usage is TRBV4-2 and J usage is TRBJ2-3; D remains ambiguous. In germline, CDR1 is LGHNA, CDR2 YNFKEQ. V was cut by 0 bases and J by 0 bases, with 16 bases left in between. The length of the CDR3 is 18 residues. CDR3 DNA: TGTGCCAGCAGCCAAGAACTTAGTCAATCCCCTAGCACAGATACGCAGTATTTT. The encoded protein is CASSQELSQSPSTDTQYF.

This clone was detected only a few times. This chain links TRBV9 with TRBJ2-2; tentatively, D is TRBD2 (6 bases). There are 16 residues in the CDR3. The germline V gene has CDR1 SGDLS and CDR2 YYNGEE. V gave up 4 bases and J gave up 1 base, with 14 bases separating them. The CDR3 loop is CASSPWGSGNTGELFF. CDR3 DNA sequence: TGTGCCAGCAGCCCCTGGGGTAGCGGGAACACCGGGGAGCTGTTTTTT.

The rearrangement links TRBV4-1 to TRBJ1-5; D gene ambiguous. Per germline, CDR1 MGHRA and CDR2 YSYEKL. CDR3 length: 15 amino acids. The ends were cut back, 0 bases at V and 0 bases at J, with 6 bases in the middle. CDR3 in amino acids: CASSQEPGSNQPQHF. The DNA of the CDR3 is TGCGCCAGCAGCCAAGAACCGGGTAGCAATCAGCCCCAGCATTTT.

The chain employs TRBV6-5 and TRBJ2-5, with 9 bases identical to TRBD2. The V gene end was trimmed by 11 bases and the J gene end by 5 bases; junction bases not matched to a gene: 15. Germline values: CDR1 MNHEY, CDR2 SVGAGI. This CDR3 has 15 amino acids. Written as DNA, the CDR3 is TGTGCCGCGGGGCGGGAGGGCCTTTTGTGGGAGACCCAGTACTTC. The encoded protein is CAAGREGLLWETQYF.

V and J are TRBV27 and TRBJ2-7, with 8 bases identical to TRBD1. This CDR3 is 13 amino acids long. Germline V gene data show CDR1 as MNHEY and CDR2 as SMNVEV (reference sequence). V was pared by 4 bases and J by 10 bases, with 9 bases of the junction left unmatched. CDR3 region: CASSSRTGRRQYF. Written as DNA, the CDR3 is TGTGCCAGCAGTTCACGGACAGGGAGGAGACAGTACTTC.

J is TRBJ2-7 and V is TRBV5-1, with TRBD2 matching over 13 bases. Germline CDR1 reads SGHRS; CDR2 reads YFSETQ. V trimming: 4 bases; J trimming: 3 bases; junction bases outside the gene matches: 13. The CDR3 has 18 residues. CDR3 nucleotide sequence: TGCGCCAGCAGCACGGGACTAGCGGGACATCGCTACCACTACGAGCAGTACTTC. Its translation is CASSTGLAGHRYHYEQYF.

This clone was counted only a few times. The rearrangement uses TRBV2 and TRBJ2-7; D not certain. This CDR3 region has 14 residues. Trimming left V 3 bases short and J 7 bases short, with 16 bases between. The V gene's germline CDR1 is SNHLY and CDR2 FYNNEI. This chain's CDR3 is CASSDRTVTTEQYF. The CDR3 DNA reads TGTGCCAGCAGTGACCGTACGGTCACTACGGAGCAGTACTTC.

This clone was recorded a few times. The chain combines TRBV9 with TRBJ2-2; 10 nucleotides match TRBD2. Trimming at V came to 2 bases and at J to 4 bases, leaving 5 bases not matched to a gene. In germline, CDR1 is SGDLS, CDR2 YYNGEE. The CDR3 covers 16 residues. This CDR3 is CASSVTSGSLTGELFF. The CDR3 DNA is TGTGCCAGCAGCGTGACTAGCGGGTCTCTCACCGGGGAGCTGTTTTTT.

The chain recombines TRBV4-1 with TRBJ2-3; the match to TRBD2 covers 9 bases. This CDR3 comprises 15 residues. Germline V lookup: CDR1 MGHRA, CDR2 YSYEKL. The J segment lost 8 bases and the V segment lost 0 bases, leaving 6 bases of the junction unmatched. The CDR3 bases are TGCGCCAGCAGCCAAGATCGGACTAGCGTCGGTACGCAGTATTTT. As protein: CASSQDRTSVGTQYF.

This clone came up once. This chain uses TRBV4-1 with TRBJ2-7, with D hard to call. CDR1 is MGHRA, CDR2 YSYEKL, per germline. The V end was cut by 0 bases, the J end by 4 bases, with 10 bases between. The CDR3 is made up of 14 amino acids. The DNA for the CDR3 is TGCGCCAGCAGCCAAGATCGGAGCCGGTACGAGCAGTACTTC. This encodes CASSQDRSRYEQYF.

The V call is TRBV7-3, the J call TRBJ1-1; tentative D call: TRBD1 (6 bases). Germline V gene lookup returns CDR1 SGHTA and CDR2 FQGTGA. The CDR3 has 13 amino acids. V shed 4 bases and J shed 4 bases, with 10 bases lying between them. CDR3 sequence: CASSSGDLTEAFF. The CDR3 nucleotides read TGTGCCAGCAGCTCAGGGGATCTCACTGAAGCTTTCTTT. Based on the CDR3 plus reference TRBV7-3 and TRBJ1-1, the full variable domain is GAGVSQTPSNKVTEKGKYVELRCDPISGHTALYWYRQSLGQGPEFLIYFQGTGAADDSGLPNDRFFAVRPEGSVSTLKIQRTERGDSAVYLCASSSGDLTEAFFGQGTRLTVV.

As to this clone: At the DNA level, this CDR3 is encoded by other sequences in the same sample as well. V usage is TRBV5-1 and J usage is TRBJ2-5, with D unresolved. V was pared by 0 bases and J by 5 bases, with 5 bases between. Germline loops: CDR1 SGHRS, CDR2 YFSETQ. The CDR3 runs to 12 residues. Here the CDR3 reads CASSLARETQYF. In DNA form, the CDR3 reads TGCGCCAGCAGCTTGGCCAGGGAGACCCAGTACTTC.